Listed below are T cell receptor beta chains from one sample, sequenced in a study of blood T cell repertoires in COVID-19. Assay used: immunoSEQ multiplex PCR; TCRdb lists only in-frame clones, some missing. The sample shows about 36,000 clones, 85% to 90% of them seen only once. The specimen sequenced was peripheral blood. The receptors here all came from a man aged 60-69 years with active or convalescent COVID-19. The CDR3 runs from the conserved cysteine through the conserved F or W. A D gene is named only where the DNA matches it firmly. Expanded clones get a size class; other rows say once, few or many, or leave the size out.

V gene,J gene,clone size,D gene,CDR3 protein,CDR3 DNA
TRBV24-1,TRBJ1-5,-,-,CATSDPGALRPQHF,TGTGCCACCAGTGACCCGGGAGCCCTTAGGCCCCAGCATTTT
TRBV30,TRBJ1-6,-,-,CAWSEVGTRGGSPLHF,TGTGCCTGGAGTGAGGTCGGAACCCGAGGTGGTTCACCCCTCCACTTT
TRBV18,TRBJ2-6,-,TRBD1,CASSPPRRQGALGANVLTF,TGTGCCAGCTCACCACCGAGAAGACAGGGGGCGCTCGGGGCCAACGTCCTGACTTTC
TRBV29-1,TRBJ2-5,-,TRBD2,CSAEPGLAGRAYF,TGCAGCGCAGAACCGGGACTAGCGGGCAGGGCGTACTTC
TRBV10-3,TRBJ1-1,-,-,CAISEYGVRTEAFF,TGTGCCATCAGTGAGTACGGGGTCCGTACTGAAGCTTTCTTT
TRBV3-1/TRBV3-2,TRBJ2-2,-,TRBD2,CASSHKIPSGSYNGELFF,TGTGCCAGCAGCCATAAGATTCCTAGCGGGAGTTACAACGGGGAGCTGTTTTTT
TRBV30,TRBJ2-7,-,-,CAWSVQGDEQYF,TGTGCCTGGAGTGTACAAGGAGATGAGCAGTACTTC
TRBV9,TRBJ2-1,few,TRBD2,CASSDALAGAGNEQFF,TGTGCCAGCAGCGATGCATTAGCGGGAGCTGGCAATGAGCAGTTCTTC
TRBV12-3/TRBV12-4,TRBJ2-1,-,-,CASSFGQVNEQFF,TGTGCCAGCAGTTTTGGTCAGGTCAATGAGCAGTTCTTC
TRBV7-6,TRBJ2-7,few,TRBD2,CASSLDIGGLAGAYEQYF,TGTGCCAGCAGCTTAGACATAGGTGGGCTAGCGGGTGCCTACGAGCAGTACTTC
TRBV4-1,TRBJ1-2,-,TRBD1,CASSQGGQGGYGYTF,TGCGCCAGCAGCCAAGGCGGACAGGGCGGCTATGGCTACACCTTC
TRBV6-5,TRBJ2-1,-,-,CATNTPRLPEQFF,TGTGCCACCAACACTCCAAGACTCCCTGAGCAGTTCTTC
TRBV6-5,TRBJ1-3,once,-,CASRGANSGNTIYF,TGTGCCAGCAGGGGGGCCAACTCTGGAAACACCATATATTTT
TRBV6-5,TRBJ1-1,-,-,CASSYGAVNTEAFF,TGTGCCAGCAGTTACGGGGCAGTGAACACTGAAGCTTTCTTT
TRBV24-1,TRBJ2-3,-,-,CATSDFATAGERTDTQYF,TGTGCCACCAGTGATTTTGCTACCGCCGGGGAGCGCACAGATACGCAGTATTTT
TRBV19,TRBJ1-5,-,-,CASSTVTAWEQPQHF,TGTGCCAGTAGTACCGTAACAGCCTGGGAGCAACCCCAGCATTTT
TRBV2,TRBJ2-5,once,-,CASSENRDQETQYF,TGTGCCAGCAGTGAAAACAGGGACCAAGAGACCCAGTACTTC
TRBV6-6,TRBJ2-7,-,-,CASSYSRAYEQYF,TGTGCCAGCAGTTACTCGAGGGCCTACGAGCAGTACTTC
TRBV28,TRBJ1-1,-,-,CASSLRASGRVTEAFF,TGTGCCAGCAGTTTAAGGGCCTCGGGAAGGGTCACTGAAGCTTTCTTT
TRBV18,TRBJ2-5,-,TRBD1,CASSPLDRGETQYF,TGTGCCAGCTCACCACTCGACAGGGGAGAGACCCAGTACTTC
TRBV5-1,TRBJ2-3,-,TRBD2,CASSLNSGRAGTQYF,TGCGCCAGCAGCTTGAACAGCGGGAGGGCCGGAACGCAGTATTTT
TRBV9,TRBJ2-7,-,TRBD1,CASSPDRGRFEQYF,TGTGCCAGCAGCCCGGACAGGGGGCGGTTCGAGCAGTACTTC
TRBV3-1/TRBV3-2,TRBJ2-5,-,TRBD2,CASSRSGSSETQYF,TGTGCCAGCAGCCGAAGCGGGAGCAGTGAGACCCAGTACTTC
TRBV6-1,TRBJ2-5,once,TRBD2,CASSVSLAGTTQETQYF,TGTGCCAGCAGTGTCTCACTAGCGGGTACTACACAAGAGACCCAGTACTTC
TRBV4-3,TRBJ2-1,-,-,CASSHQGGSVKSSYNEQFF,TGCGCCAGCAGCCACCAGGGGGGTAGCGTAAAAAGCTCCTACAATGAGCAGTTCTTC
TRBV28,TRBJ2-7,-,TRBD1,CASSLSVNRGLYEQYF,TGTGCCAGCAGTTTAAGCGTGAACAGGGGTTTGTACGAGCAGTACTTC
TRBV27,TRBJ2-1,-,TRBD2,CASKLLAGVDEQFF,TGTGCCAGCAAATTACTAGCGGGAGTGGATGAGCAGTTCTTC
TRBV4-1,TRBJ2-3,-,-,CASSQVAPDTQYF,TGCGCCAGCAGCCAAGTAGCGCCAGATACGCAGTATTTT
TRBV10-3,TRBJ1-5,-,-,CAISEGGREPQHF,TGTGCCATCAGTGAAGGAGGGAGGGAGCCCCAGCATTTT
TRBV5-4,TRBJ2-1,-,TRBD2,CASSPPGGTSNINEQFF,TGTGCCAGCAGCCCCCCAGGGGGGACTAGCAATATAAATGAGCAGTTCTTC
TRBV4-1,TRBJ2-3,-,TRBD2,CASSQDPDSGSWNTQYF,TGCGCCAGCAGCCAAGATCCGGATAGCGGGAGTTGGAATACGCAGTATTTT
TRBV3-1/TRBV3-2,TRBJ2-3,-,TRBD2,CASRLTSGRRDTQYF,TGTGCCAGCAGATTGACTAGCGGGAGACGGGATACGCAGTATTTT
TRBV3-1/TRBV3-2,TRBJ1-5,-,TRBD1,CASSPRGLAQPQHF,TGTGCCAGCAGCCCCAGGGGGCTTGCTCAGCCCCAGCATTTT
TRBV19,TRBJ2-1,-,-,CASSIGQNNEQFF,TGTGCCAGTAGTATAGGACAGAACAATGAGCAGTTCTTC
TRBV28,TRBJ1-6,once,TRBD1,CASSFPQGAWNSPLHF,TGTGCCAGCAGTTTCCCCCAGGGGGCTTGGAATTCACCCCTCCACTTT
TRBV30,TRBJ1-3,-,-,CAFLRNSGNTIYF,TGTGCCTTCCTGCGGAACTCTGGAAACACCATATATTTT
TRBV9,TRBJ2-1,-,TRBD1,CASSVGVRGYSEQFF,TGTGCCAGCAGCGTAGGCGTCAGGGGGTATAGTGAGCAGTTCTTC
TRBV6-6,TRBJ2-5,-,TRBD1,CASSYPGTGGETQYF,TGTGCCAGCAGTTACCCTGGGACAGGGGGGGAGACCCAGTACTTC
TRBV28,TRBJ1-5,-,TRBD1,CASSFRRQGGIGNQPQHF,TGTGCCAGCAGTTTCCGACGACAGGGTGGGATTGGCAATCAGCCCCAGCATTTT
TRBV24-1,TRBJ2-3,-,-,CATSDSRGSGDTQYF,TGTGCCACCAGTGATTCCCGGGGGTCCGGAGATACGCAGTATTTT
TRBV27,TRBJ2-1,once,-,CASGIILTEGRDEQFF,TGTGCCAGCGGCATTATATTGACGGAGGGCCGGGATGAGCAGTTCTTC
TRBV28,TRBJ2-7,medium-sized,TRBD2,CASSLSGSNPYEQYF,TGTGCCAGCAGTCTTAGCGGGAGTAACCCCTACGAGCAGTACTTC
TRBV10-1,TRBJ2-3,-,-,CASSGEASASTDTQYF,TGCGCCAGCAGTGGAGAAGCGTCGGCTAGCACAGATACGCAGTATTTT
TRBV7-6,TRBJ1-1,-,-,CASSQILDRKLLMNTEAFF,TGTGCCAGCAGCCAAATCCTCGACAGGAAACTGCTCATGAACACTGAAGCTTTCTTT
TRBV28,TRBJ2-1,-,TRBD2,CASTPGGSGSWSYNEQFF,TGTGCCAGCACCCCGGGGGGTAGCGGGAGTTGGTCCTACAATGAGCAGTTCTTC
TRBV2,TRBJ2-5,-,-,CASSDQEGRGQETQYF,TGTGCCAGCAGTGACCAGGAGGGCCGGGGTCAAGAGACCCAGTACTTC
TRBV6-5,TRBJ1-2,-,-,CASSPQGLYGYTF,TGTGCCAGCAGCCCCCAGGGCCTGTATGGCTACACCTTC
TRBV7-7,TRBJ2-5,-,-,CASSRRGSQETQYF,TGTGCCAGCAGCCGCCGCGGGTCCCAAGAGACCCAGTACTTC
TRBV5-6,TRBJ1-6,once,-,CASSLRRGYNSPLHF,TGTGCCAGCAGCTTGCGCAGGGGCTATAATTCACCCCTCCACTTT
TRBV6-5,TRBJ2-1,once,TRBD1,CASSPRQGFNEQFF,TGTGCCAGCAGTCCCCGACAGGGGTTCAATGAGCAGTTCTTC
TRBV11-3,TRBJ2-2,-,-,CASSFEGASLNTGELFF,TGTGCCAGCAGCTTCGAGGGCGCTAGTTTAAACACCGGGGAGCTGTTTTTT
TRBV5-1,TRBJ2-1,-,TRBD2,CASSLGTPRTSGYFF,TGCGCCAGCAGCTTGGGTACACCCCGGACTAGCGGGTACTTCTTC
TRBV19,TRBJ2-1,-,-,CASSTGGEQFF,TGTGCCAGTAGTACCGGTGGTGAGCAGTTCTTC
TRBV5-4,TRBJ1-4,-,-,CASSNTGLRREKLFF,TGTGCCAGCAGTAATACGGGATTAAGGAGGGAAAAACTGTTTTTT
TRBV4-2,TRBJ1-3,-,-,CASSQIGASGNTIYF,TGTGCCAGCAGCCAAATAGGGGCCTCTGGAAACACCATATATTTT
TRBV24-1,TRBJ1-2,once,TRBD1,CATSDPGQGVYGYTF,TGTGCCACCAGTGACCCCGGACAGGGTGTCTATGGCTACACCTTC
TRBV11-2,TRBJ1-6,-,TRBD1,CASSLPGGTPLHF,TGTGCCAGCAGCTTGCCAGGGGGGACACCCCTCCACTTT
TRBV4-1,TRBJ2-1,-,TRBD2,CASSPTLVLAGANEQFF,TGCGCCAGCAGCCCGACTTTGGTGCTAGCGGGCGCCAATGAGCAGTTCTTC